The rows below give T cell receptor beta chains drawn from one sample of a study of blood T cell repertoires in COVID-19. TCRdb's copy holds only in-frame clones and misses some; the assay was immunoSEQ multiplex PCR. Found here are around 30,000 clones, 85% of them singletons; the top ten hold approximately 15%. The specimen sequenced was peripheral blood. These receptors all come from a woman aged 55-70 years with active COVID-19. Both conserved end residues are trimmed from each CDR3.

>TRBV6-1|TRBJ1-5
ASSERESQPQH
>TRBV7-9|TRBJ2-7
ASSSTASRTGTTLGEQY
>TRBV5-4|TRBJ2-6
ASSSPKGRTGANVLT
>TRBV28|TRBJ2-3
ASSSLINGGKGSRLDTQY
>TRBV29-1|TRBJ2-1
SVGGGLYNEQF
>TRBV10-2|TRBJ2-7
ATYGQGAFEQY
>TRBV27|TRBJ1-6
ASSLGGQGHSPLH
>TRBV7-9|TRBJ1-2
ASSQSDRGEGYT
>TRBV11-2|TRBJ2-5
ASSNRGVGGETQY
>TRBV15|TRBJ2-1
ATSRDTGGGAIYNEQF
>TRBV13|TRBJ2-3
ASSFYTRADTQY
>TRBV5-1|TRBJ2-7
ASSLLGRGQGYEQY
>TRBV5-6|TRBJ1-1
ASSSTGAEGYTEAF
>TRBV9|TRBJ1-5
ASSPDAGTAHQPQH
>TRBV6-1|TRBJ1-5
ASSEVGQGGQPQH
>TRBV2|TRBJ1-2
ASMSGGAYGYT
>TRBV18|TRBJ2-2
ASSPTPGEIGLQGRELF
>TRBV14|TRBJ2-1
ASSVAESSYNEQF
>TRBV5-1|TRBJ2-5
ASSLSAGRETQY
>TRBV28|TRBJ2-1
ASRAGGQEQF
>TRBV3-1/TRBV3-2|TRBJ2-7
ASSLTGGHEQY
>TRBV23-1|TRBJ2-7
ASQNRDKSYEQY
>TRBV5-1|TRBJ2-2
ASSLPSFFAGELF
>TRBV13|TRBJ2-1
ASSLPTGNEQF
>TRBV3-1/TRBV3-2|TRBJ2-1
ASSQPGQGKSNEQF
>TRBV7-9|TRBJ2-7
ASSLQGNEQY
>TRBV3-1/TRBV3-2|TRBJ2-6
ASGRSSGANVLT
>TRBV6-5|TRBJ1-2
ASSLGASNYGYT
>TRBV7-6|TRBJ2-5
ASGLSGETQY
>TRBV6-1|TRBJ1-6
ASSEGRSSPLH
>TRBV19|TRBJ1-6
ASSIGRGNSPLH
>TRBV19|TRBJ1-2
ANSIGTANYGYT
>TRBV7-9|TRBJ1-1
ASSLKVGRQEGRAF
>TRBV19|TRBJ1-5
ASSIPPNQPQH
>TRBV19|TRBJ1-1
ASSEWGGQASEAF
>TRBV15|TRBJ2-6
ATSSRGTGSSGANVLT
>TRBV15|TRBJ2-7
ATSREREGHQTGEQY
>TRBV6-6|TRBJ2-7
ASSTSGTGWLEQY
>TRBV30|TRBJ2-2
AWNRVGNTGELF
>TRBV15|TRBJ2-1
ATSREWGFSYNEQF
>TRBV6-2/TRBV6-3|TRBJ2-1
ASSYSLVGYEQF
>TRBV6-1|TRBJ2-1
ASSEGPSSYNEQF
>TRBV2|TRBJ1-6
ASRPGTANSPLH
>TRBV7-9|TRBJ1-1
ASSLGQVETNTEAF
>TRBV6-5|TRBJ2-3
ASRSGRGTDTQY
>TRBV29-1|TRBJ1-2
SVAKGGGFNGYT
>TRBV19|TRBJ2-2
ASKAGSFTLGGELF
>TRBV19|TRBJ2-5
ASSIDRTSGDPQPETQY
>TRBV6-1|TRBJ2-1
ASSERPGGGLYYNEQF
>TRBV5-5|TRBJ2-5
ASSRRETQY
>TRBV28|TRBJ2-1
ASSSGLVWEQF
>TRBV7-9|TRBJ2-7
ASSPPHPASGSYEQY
>TRBV6-5|TRBJ2-7
ASRFRDRGHEQY
>TRBV7-9|TRBJ2-3
ASSPAADTQY